A selection of T cell receptor beta chains follows, all from one sample in a study of T cells in Graves' hyperthyroidism and ophthalmopathy. TCRdb independently ran MiXCR on the multiplex PCR reads; one entry per CDR3 protein. Of hundreds of thousands of distinct CDR3 sequences listed, over 40% were seen once; the top ten hold under 8.5%. Sequenced sample: peripheral blood or thyroid tissue (not recorded which). Every receptor here comes from an adult man with Graves' disease, either hyperthyroidism or ophthalmopathy (not recorded which). Both conserved end residues are trimmed from each CDR3. Each record gives: D gene, V gene, J gene, CDR3 protein. The D gene is left open where the match is weak.

NA	TRBV9	TRBJ1-1	ASSVYERSTEAF
NA	TRBV27	TRBJ1-2	ASSFGPTYGYT
NA	TRBV7-9	TRBJ2-5	ASSRRSRETQH
NA	TRBV7-9	TRBJ2-7	ASSLAGRLAYEQY
TRBD1	TRBV24-1	TRBJ1-2	ATSPRGAALSYGYT
NA	TRBV6-5	TRBJ1-4	ASSYSGAGNNEKLF
NA	TRBV29-1	TRBJ1-5	RPGGARNQPQH
TRBD2	TRBV29-1	TRBJ2-7	SVAGTSGSSYEQY
TRBD1	TRBV2	TRBJ1-2	ASDGQGLSSQVREGYT
TRBD2	TRBV2	TRBJ2-5	ASSEARGTTY
TRBD1	TRBV19	TRBJ2-2	ASKRGQGASGELF
NA	TRBV7-9	TRBJ1-1	ASSPILTEAF
NA	TRBV19	TRBJ1-3	ASSTPVGDISGNTIY
TRBD2	TRBV9	TRBJ2-5	ASSVGMGVASGSLQETQY
NA	TRBV7-9	TRBJ2-7	ATRARRDHGGDAYEQY
NA	TRBV7-2	TRBJ1-4	ASSLDRSRLAEKLF
NA	TRBV10-1	TRBJ2-7	ASSETPDSYEQY
NA	TRBV7-2	TRBJ1-5	ASRPPGSGNQPQH
NA	TRBV25-1	TRBJ1-2	ASSDSRASNYGYT
NA	TRBV5-1	TRBJ1-1	ASKRTIVNTEAF
NA	TRBV25-1	TRBJ1-2	ASSVRNSGDYGYT
TRBD1	TRBV7-8	TRBJ2-5	ASSLTTGVGETQY
NA	TRBV20-1	TRBJ1-6	SARGGAGGAPLH
TRBD1	TRBV5-1	TRBJ2-7	ASSRDRAAVYEQY
NA	TRBV15	TRBJ1-4	ATSRAGHATNEKLF
NA	TRBV5-1	TRBJ1-1	ASSLEAGAEAF
NA	TRBV2	TRBJ1-5	ASSDGRSNQPQH
TRBD1	TRBV15	TRBJ2-7	ATSRVRDSYPYEQY
NA	TRBV20-1	TRBJ1-1	SARGVTDMNTEAF
TRBD1	TRBV20-1	TRBJ2-7	SARDPGTGSEQY
NA	TRBV7-6	TRBJ2-2	ASSLAAGTDTGELF
TRBD2	TRBV7-9	TRBJ2-5	ASSPGLAWKDIQETQY
TRBD1	TRBV7-8	TRBJ1-4	ASSLVEGASNEKLF
NA	TRBV6-6	TRBJ2-7	AISESGVGNSEQY
TRBD1	TRBV29-1	TRBJ2-7	SIEVVSVRTGPHEQY
TRBD2	TRBV25-1	TRBJ2-3	AISESQRGGDTQY
NA	TRBV15	TRBJ2-5	ATSPRKSETQY
NA	TRBV20-1	TRBJ1-1	SAPMGGSYTEAF
NA	TRBV25-1	TRBJ1-2	ASSLRVGQGLYGYT
TRBD1	TRBV7-2	TRBJ1-4	ASSQVGRGLEKLF
NA	TRBV5-1	TRBJ2-2	ASEGVGMPTGELF
NA	TRBV10-2	TRBJ2-5	ASSDLATYQETQY
NA	TRBV10-3	TRBJ1-1	AIAPNPDTEAF
NA	TRBV6-6	TRBJ1-1	ASDSARAEAF
TRBD1	TRBV19	TRBJ1-2	ASSIFGRGQGNYGYT
NA	TRBV25-1	TRBJ1-5	ASSEQGGGNQPQH
NA	TRBV5-1	TRBJ2-5	ASSLSRETRY
NA	TRBV20-1	TRBJ1-3	SARDRRGRNTIY
NA	TRBV5-1	TRBJ1-4	ASGLGRGGEKLF
NA	TRBV29-1	TRBJ1-2	SVVGGSYGYT
NA	TRBV10-3	TRBJ2-1	AISDEGLHVNEQF